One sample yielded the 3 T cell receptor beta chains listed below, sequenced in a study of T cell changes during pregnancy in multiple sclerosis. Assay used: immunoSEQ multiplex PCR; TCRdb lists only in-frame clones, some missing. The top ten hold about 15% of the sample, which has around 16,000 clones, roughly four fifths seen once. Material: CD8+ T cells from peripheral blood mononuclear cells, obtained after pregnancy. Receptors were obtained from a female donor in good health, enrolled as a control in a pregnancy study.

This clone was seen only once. Here the CDR3 reads CASSVDWSSYNEQFF. The CDR3 DNA follows: TGTGCCAGCAGCGTAGATTGGAGCTCCTACAATGAGCAGTTCTTC. The chain carries TRBV9 and TRBJ2-1; no clear D. Germline CDR1 SGDLS, CDR2 YYNGEE. Trimming pared 0 bases from V and 0 bases from J, leaving 7 bases between. The length of the CDR3 is 15 residues.

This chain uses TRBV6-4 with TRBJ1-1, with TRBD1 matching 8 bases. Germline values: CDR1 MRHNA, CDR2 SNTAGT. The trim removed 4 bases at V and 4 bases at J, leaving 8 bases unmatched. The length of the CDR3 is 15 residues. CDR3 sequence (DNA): TGTGCCAGCAGTGCAGGTACAGGGGGATTCACTGAAGCTTTCTTT. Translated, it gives CASSAGTGGFTEAFF.

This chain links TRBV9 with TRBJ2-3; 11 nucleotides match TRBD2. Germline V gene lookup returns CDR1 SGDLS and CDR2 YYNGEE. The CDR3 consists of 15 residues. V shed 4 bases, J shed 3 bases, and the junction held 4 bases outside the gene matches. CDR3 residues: CASSTLAGGTDTQYF. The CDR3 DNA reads TGTGCCAGCAGCACCTTAGCGGGGGGGACAGATACGCAGTATTTT.